The 9 T cell receptor beta chains given below trace back to one sample, sequenced in a study of chemoradiotherapy in HPV16-positive cancers (dated 2022 in TCRdb). Library construction relied on the immunoSEQ multiplex PCR assay. As stored in TCRdb, this immuneACCESS dataset retains in-frame rearrangements with V and J assigned. A fraction of the clones does not appear; measured against another copy, unresolved V genes explain less than half of the discrepancy, and the remainder lacks a known reason. The sample records about 8,900 clones, about 85% of which are singletons. The ten largest clonotypes hold approximately 3.1% of the sample. The starting material was tumor tissue, obtained from a patient who underwent chemoradiotherapy. All receptors derive from a human donor with HPV-associated anogenital cancer.

The chain carries TRBV11-2 and TRBJ2-2, with no clear D. Deletions cut 3 bases from V and 5 bases from J, with 13 bases between. The CDR3 sequence is 15 residues long. Germline-derived CDR1 and CDR2 are SGHAT and FQNNGV. The CDR3 DNA reads as TGTGCCAGCAGCTTCACAACGGTCCTAACCGGGGAGCTGTTTTTT. Amino acid sequence: CASSFTTVLTGELFF.

Notes on this clone: Germline is not matched at one junction end, which may reflect a read error. The V call is TRBV28, the J call TRBJ1-2; 7 bases line up with TRBD1. This CDR3 is 11 amino acids long. From germline, CDR1 is MDHEN and CDR2 SYDVKM. The CDR3 DNA follows: TGTGCCAGCAGACAGGGGCAGGGCTACATCTTC. Its protein is CASRQGQGYIF.

The V call is TRBV28, the J call TRBJ1-5, with D tentatively TRBD1 (6 bases). The CDR3 is made up of 16 amino acids. Germline lookup yields CDR1 MDHEN and CDR2 SYDVKM. The V end lost 7 bases, the J end lost 3 bases, and 19 bases lay between the germline ends. The CDR3, as DNA: TGTGCCAGCACCTGGGGGACACAGACGCTCAATCAGCCCCAGCATTTT. Its protein product is CASTWGTQTLNQPQHF.

The chain links TRBV28 to TRBJ2-1; 7 nucleotides match TRBD2. CDR1 is MDHEN and CDR2 is SYDVKM in the germline V gene. This CDR3 has 15 amino acids. V lost 7 bases to trimming and J lost 5 bases; unmatched junction nucleotides: 11. CDR3 DNA: TGTGCCAGCACCTTAGGGCCTAGCGGTAACAATGAGCAGTTCTTC. Encoded protein: CASTLGPSGNNEQFF. Based on the CDR3 plus reference TRBV28 and TRBJ2-1, the full variable domain is DVKVTQSSRYLVKRTGEKVFLECVQDMDHENMFWYRQDPGLGLRLIYFSYDVKMKEKGDIPEGYSVSREKKERFSLILESASTNQTSMYLCASTLGPSGNNEQFFGPGTRLTVL.

The table lists this clone with a count of one. The chain employs TRBV5-4 and TRBJ2-5, with a tentative D call TRBD2 (6 bases). CDR3 length: 15 residues. V was shortened by 4 bases and J by 3 bases, with 16 bases between the two germline ends. Germline lookup yields CDR1 SGHNT and CDR2 YYREEE (reference sequence). In DNA form, the CDR3 reads TGTGCCAGCAGCCCCGACGGGACTCGGGAAGAGACCCAGTACTTC. Its protein product is CASSPDGTREETQYF. The full variable domain, rest sourced from reference TRBV5-4 and TRBJ2-5, is ETGVTQSPTHLIKTRGQQVTLRCSSQSGHNTVSWYQQALGQGPQFIFQYYREEENGRGNFPPRFSGLQFPNYSSELNVNALELDDSALYLCASSPDGTREETQYFGPGTRLLVL.

CDR3 nucleotide sequence: TGTGCCAGCAGACCGGGACAGGGGGCGGATCAGCCCCAGCATTTT. This codes for CASRPGQGADQPQHF. The rearrangement links TRBV6-6 to TRBJ1-5; TRBD1 agrees at 12 bases. Germline V CDR1 and CDR2: MNHNY, SVGAGI (reference sequence). The junction had 5 bases not matched to a gene; V was cut back by 6 bases and J by 5 bases. The CDR3 totals 15 residues.

Details on this clone: At the DNA level, this CDR3 is encoded by other sequences in the same sample as well. V and J are TRBV7-9 and TRBJ1-1; 10 nucleotides match TRBD1. The CDR3 covers 15 residues. The junction had 1 base not matched to a gene; V was cut back by 1 base and J by 2 bases. Germline CDR1 SEHNR, CDR2 FQNEAQ (reference sequence). Written as DNA, the CDR3 is TGTGCCAGCAGCTTAGGACAGGGGGCTAACACTGAAGCTTTCTTT. Protein: CASSLGQGANTEAFF.

V and J are TRBV5-1 and TRBJ2-1, with unresolved D. The germline V and J ends were trimmed by 4 bases and 8 bases, with 10 bases remaining between them. The CDR3 loop spans 12 amino acids. Germline CDR1 and CDR2: SGHRS and YFSETQ. CDR3 nucleotide sequence: TGCGCCAGCAGCCGTAGCTTCGATGAGCAGTTCTTC. Translated: CASSRSFDEQFF.

The chain couples TRBV7-7 to TRBJ2-3, with D possibly matching TRBD1 (7 bases). The CDR3 sequence is 16 residues long. V lost 8 bases and J 0 bases, leaving 18 bases between the germline ends. Germline V gene data show CDR1 as SSHAT and CDR2 as FNYEAQ (reference sequence). For the CDR3, the DNA is TGTGCCAGCGCCCAGGGGGGCCTATCTAGCACAGATACGCAGTATTTT. This encodes CASAQGGLSSTDTQYF.